Following are 20 T cell receptor beta chains from one sample sequenced in a study of blood T cell repertoires in COVID-19. Generated by immunoSEQ multiplex PCR, the TCRdb table keeps only in-frame clones and is missing some. The data show under 250,000 clones, around 81% seen once. The specimen sequenced was peripheral blood. Every receptor here comes from a man aged 50-60 years with active or convalescent COVID-19.

V and J are TRBV6-1 and TRBJ1-5; weak D call: TRBD1 (6 bases). CDR3 size: 14 residues. V shed 2 bases and J shed 3 bases, with 8 bases lying between them. The V gene's germline CDR1 is MNHNS and CDR2 SASEGT. Here the CDR3 reads CASSEQGHNQPQHF. The DNA for the CDR3 is TGTGCCAGCAGTGAACAGGGACACAATCAGCCCCAGCATTTT.

The V and J genes are TRBV30 and TRBJ1-5, with D possibly TRBD1 on 6 matching bases. In germline, CDR1 is GTSNPN, CDR2 SVGIG (reference sequence). The CDR3 totals 13 residues. Trimming removed 5 bases at V and 3 bases at J, with 11 bases between. The chain's CDR3 is CAWARGNNQPQHF. For the CDR3, the DNA is TGTGCCTGGGCCAGGGGTAACAATCAGCCCCAGCATTTT.

As regards this clone: It is unclear where the CDR3 begins or ends on the DNA, so no DNA is shown, and the CDR3 is as TCRdb lists it. The rearrangement links TRBV28 to TRBJ1-5. Termini included, the CDR3 measures 14 amino acids. Per germline, CDR1 MDHEN and CDR2 SYDVKM. CDR3 residues: CASSSSGGGQPQHF.

This chain connects TRBV11-2 to TRBJ1-3; TRBD1 matches at 7 bases. Germline V gene data show CDR1 as SGHAT and CDR2 as FQNNGV. Trimming at V came to 5 bases and at J to 2 bases, leaving 9 bases not matched to a gene. CDR3 length equals 16 residues. CDR3 region: CASSRVRGRTGNTIYF. The DNA of the CDR3 is TGTGCCAGCAGCCGTGTTAGGGGGCGTACTGGAAACACCATATATTTT.

The V and J genes are TRBV19 and TRBJ2-3, with 10 bases aligning to TRBD1. The CDR3 contains 15 residues. Germline V gene lookup returns CDR1 LNHDA and CDR2 SQIVND (reference sequence). Germline trimming cut 7 bases from V and 4 bases from J; bases unmatched to any gene: 8. CDR3 region: CASNNGQGVSDTQYF. Here the CDR3 DNA reads TGTGCCAGTAACAACGGACAGGGGGTATCAGATACGCAGTATTTT.

The V and J genes are TRBV5-1 and TRBJ1-1; 10 bases agree with TRBD1. The CDR3 runs 15 residues. V shed 4 bases, J shed 1 base, and the junction held 4 bases outside the gene matches. Germline V lookup: CDR1 SGHRS, CDR2 YFSETQ. The CDR3 region is CASSPRQGANTEAFF. CDR3 coding DNA: TGCGCCAGCAGCCCTAGACAGGGGGCGAACACTGAAGCTTTCTTT.

The chain employs TRBV19 and TRBJ1-6, with D possibly being TRBD1 (5 bases). The germline V and J ends were trimmed by 5 bases and 9 bases, with 29 bases remaining between them. Per the germline V gene, CDR1 is LNHDA and CDR2 is SQIVND (reference sequence). This CDR3 has 19 residues. CDR3 sequence reads: CASSQLGGDRTGGSSPLHF. CDR3 DNA sequence: TGTGCCAGTAGTCAACTGGGGGGTGACCGTACTGGCGGTAGTTCACCCCTCCACTTT.

The chain uses TRBV5-6 and TRBJ2-5, with 11 positions matching TRBD2. The CDR3 runs to 17 residues. In germline, CDR1 is SGHDT, CDR2 YYEEEE. The trim removed 3 bases at V and 4 bases at J, leaving 11 bases unmatched. As DNA, the CDR3 is TGTGCCAGCAGCTCCCTAAGATTAGCGGGGGGGCGAGAGACCCAGTACTTC. Translation: CASSSLRLAGGRETQYF.

V and J are TRBV7-9 and TRBJ1-3; tentative D call: TRBD1 (6 bases). Per the germline V gene, CDR1 is SEHNR and CDR2 is FQNEAQ (reference sequence). Between the trimmed V and J ends, which lost 7 bases and 2 bases, there was a span of 15 bases. The CDR3 extends over 15 amino acids. The CDR3: CASTDGGLTGNTIYF. The CDR3 DNA is TGTGCCAGCACCGACGGGGGGCTGACTGGAAACACCATATATTTT.

Only one count was recorded for this clone. The chain couples TRBV6-2 or TRBV6-3 to TRBJ1-5; D gene ambiguous. The CDR3 has 12 residues. V lost 5 bases and J 9 bases, leaving 11 bases between the germline ends. Germline values: CDR1 MNHEY, CDR2 SVGEGT. CDR3 bases: TGTGCCAGCAGTGGGAGTCAATTGCCCCAGCATTTT. This codes for CASSGSQLPQHF.

The V gene is TRBV19, the J gene TRBJ2-3; D uncertain. The germline V gene has CDR1 LNHDA and CDR2 SQIVND (reference sequence). This CDR3 contains 15 residues. V was shortened by 10 bases and J by 1 base, with 18 bases between the two germline ends. The CDR3 bases are TGTGCCACCCACCGCCCCCGGCAGGGCACAGATACGCAGTATTTT. It yields the protein CATHRPRQGTDTQYF. The complete variable domain, with remaining parts taken from reference TRBV19 and TRBJ2-3, reads DGGITQSPKYLFRKEGQNVTLSCEQNLNHDAMYWYRQDPGQGLRLIYYSQIVNDFQKGDIAEGYSVSREKKESFPLTVTSAQKNPTAFYLCATHRPRQGTDTQYFGPGTRLTVL.

The chain couples TRBV19 to TRBJ2-7, with a possible D match to TRBD1 (6 bases). The germline gives CDR1 LNHDA, CDR2 SQIVND (reference sequence). This CDR3 contains 14 residues. V was clipped by 2 bases and J by 0 bases, with 8 bases between them. The CDR3 region has the DNA TGTGCCAGTAGTATACGGGACACCTCCTACGAGCAGTACTTC. This codes for CASSIRDTSYEQYF.

The chain has TRBV5-1 and TRBJ2-5; 8 bases fit TRBD1. This CDR3 is 14 amino acids long. Trimming took 3 bases from V and 5 from J; bases not matched to a gene: 6. Germline values: CDR1 SGHRS, CDR2 YFSETQ. In nucleotides, the CDR3 is TGCGCCAGCAGCTCAGGACAGGGCGGTGAGACCCAGTACTTC. This gives the protein CASSSGQGGETQYF.

The chain links TRBV2 to TRBJ2-3, with D possibly being TRBD1 (6 bases). This CDR3 region has 13 residues. Germline values: CDR1 SNHLY, CDR2 FYNNEI. V was pared by 7 bases and J by 5 bases, with 13 bases between. CDR3 loop: CASTFLRGDTQYF. CDR3 sequence (DNA): TGTGCCAGCACCTTTCTCAGGGGAGATACGCAGTATTTT.

V usage is TRBV6-4 and J usage is TRBJ1-2, with 8 bases that match TRBD1. Germline V gene data show CDR1 as MRHNA and CDR2 as SNTAGT. With 0 bases clipped from V and 6 bases from J, the junction kept 9 bases outside the gene matches. This CDR3 has 16 residues. Written as DNA, the CDR3 is TGTGCCAGCAGTGACTCATCGACAGGGGAAATGAATGGCTACACCTTC. It specifies CASSDSSTGEMNGYTF.

The genes are TRBV19 and TRBJ1-3, with D hard to call. V lost 6 bases, J lost 4 bases, and 16 bases lay in between. Germline lookup yields CDR1 LNHDA and CDR2 SQIVND (reference sequence). The CDR3 is made up of 15 amino acids. The CDR3 protein is CASSPQRGLGNTIYF. The DNA for the CDR3 is TGTGCCAGTAGCCCCCAGAGAGGGCTCGGAAACACCATATATTTT.

The V call is TRBV9, the J call TRBJ1-2; the D gene is possibly TRBD1 (5 bases). The CDR3 runs to 11 residues. Germline V CDR1 and CDR2: SGDLS, YYNGEE. Trimming took 8 bases from V and 8 from J, leaving 13 bases between them. CDR3 DNA: TGTGCCAGTTTAGGGGTTGCGGGCTACACCTTC. It yields the protein CASLGVAGYTF.

The V gene is TRBV7-9, the J gene TRBJ2-2; 9 nucleotides line up with TRBD1. The CDR3 extends over 15 amino acids. CDR1 is SEHNR, CDR2 FQNEAQ, per germline (reference sequence). V was clipped by 3 bases and J by 5 bases; unmatched bases: 4. The CDR3 loop reads CASSLDRGWTGELFF. CDR3 nucleotide sequence: TGTGCCAGCAGCTTGGACAGGGGTTGGACCGGGGAGCTGTTTTTT.

The rearrangement joins TRBV6-2 or TRBV6-3 to TRBJ1-2; 9 nucleotides match TRBD1. V shed 2 bases, J shed 8 bases, and the junction held 6 bases outside the gene matches. CDR1 MNHEY and CDR2 SVGEGT come from the germline V gene. CDR3 size: 14 residues. The CDR3 DNA reads as TGTGCCAGCAGTTACACGGGACAGGGAAGCGGCTACACCTTC. It codes for CASSYTGQGSGYTF.

The rearrangement joins TRBV6-5 to TRBJ1-2; D gene uncertain. The CDR3 runs 12 residues. The germline V gene encodes CDR1 MNHEY and CDR2 SVGAGI. The ends were cut back, 7 bases at V and 1 base at J, with 7 bases in the middle. CDR3 DNA sequence: TGTGCCAGCAATCAACATAACTATGGCTACACCTTC. It is translated as CASNQHNYGYTF.